The T cell receptor beta chain described here comes from a study of blood T cells in healthy people across ages (dated by TCRdb to about 2015). Study-wide context: In model experiments, roughly one uniquely barcoded TCR beta cDNA molecule per two T cells was captured by template switching. Age-related changes in TCR beta repertoire diversity were measured in the study by deep sequencing normalized with unique cDNA molecular identifiers. The donors were divided into four age groups: young (average around 16 years), middle-aged (approximately 42), aged (62) and long-lived (82). Donors of different ages were randomly distributed across sequencing lanes to avoid experimental bias. For two donors (one aged 18 to 29 and one aged 80 or older), the study analyzed two additional independent replicas of 1 million unique cDNA reads from the same blood draw.

This clonotype was counted only a few times. Its recognized antigen is unknown. No quality values exist for individual bases; no much larger clone is one base distant. Sequences SGDLS (CDR1) and YYNGEE (CDR2) are obtained from the germline V gene. V is cut by 0 bases and J by 3 bases, and the space between the germline ends is 12 bases. The CDR3 measures 15 amino acids from cysteine to phenylalanine. The retained sequence is limited to the CDR3, 45 bases, with the frame set at the first base. Points the paper makes about the study in general: There was a strong correlation between observed TCR beta diversity and the percentage of naive T cells measured by flow cytometry. Compared with the aged group, the long-lived group had more naive CD4+ T cells, fewer expanded clones and increased TCR diversity, a pattern suggesting age selection. Estimates of total diversity based on one million sequenced T cells were considered lower bounds and underestimates. Because the CMV infection status of the donors was unknown, age-related changes in expanded clonotypes may potentially have been confounded. Observed TCR beta diversity per million T cells fell roughly linearly with age, and a significant reduction was already apparent by age around 39. Since profiling was done on bulk unsorted PBMCs, naive and antigen-experienced compartments could not be conclusively compared.

The donors were 40 or so Caucasian individuals from Russia, aged roughly 6 to 90 years, who were systemically healthy. About 10 milliliters of peripheral blood were collected from each donor into EDTA-treated Vacutainer tubes. Ficoll-Paque density-gradient centrifugation was used to isolate PBMCs, with at least 6.5 million per sample. Total RNA was extracted from PBMCs with Trizol reagent, with at least 5.5 micrograms obtained per sample. Naive CD45RAhigh/CD27high T cell percentages were measured by flow cytometry on a PBMC aliquot from every donor. Library preparation used 5' RACE. This sample was sequenced with an Illumina HiSeq 2500. The second PCR ran for about 6 to 12 cycles and used a J-beta primer mix along with a sample-barcoded 5' primer. A unique molecular identifier was introduced onto each TCR beta cDNA molecule by a template-switch 5' adaptor carrying 12 random nucleotides. Each sample yielded at least 2.5 million CDR3-containing paired-end reads. First-strand cDNA was synthesized from all RNA with the Mint cDNA synthesis kit, primed by a TRBC-specific oligonucleotide. Following uracil-DNA glycosylase treatment, a first 18-cycle PCR with universal primers M1SS and BC2_uni_R was performed on all cDNA. In the paper's pipeline: Normalization of each sample was performed by random selection of 1 million high-quality reads, each carrying a distinct molecular identifier. Instead of being binned into consensus sequences, reads that shared molecular identifiers were thrown out. MiTCR, run with a Q25 quality threshold and the strictest error-elimination algorithm, handled CDR3 identification, clonotype clustering and error correction. Lower-bound total TCR beta diversity was estimated with a nonparametric unseen species model using Euler transformation. TCRdb's own reprocessing of the public reads used fastp at Q25 and MiXCR and kept productive beta chains. Entries that share a CDR3 protein sequence are merged under the most common genes and DNA. The V and J calls and clone size are TCRdb's, not the authors'. The sample has nearly 1 million distinct CDR3 sequences on record, roughly half of them singletons. The biggest ten clones account for around 21% of the sample.

The TCR sequence derives from a woman aged 55 to 70 in good health. The chain was built from TRBV9 and TRBJ2-5; matching of 5 bases hints at TRBD2 as the D gene. The material sequenced was blood. The DNA is as follows: TGTGCCAGCAGCGTAGTCGGTCTCGGGGAAGAGACCCAGTACTTC. Translated, it gives CASSVVGLGEETQYF.